One sample yielded the 3 T cell receptor beta chains listed below, sequenced in a study of early T cells in non-severe SARS-CoV-2 infection. In TCRdb, the 5' RACE reads were re-called with MiXCR into one record per CDR3 protein. The sample consists of about 50,000 distinct CDR3 sequences, 12% of them appearing once. This sample comprised whole blood, obtained at baseline. The receptors come from an adult who was a healthcare worker with PCR-confirmed SARS-CoV-2 infection or an uninfected control (not recorded which).

In this sample, this clonotype turned up a few times. The V gene is TRBV7-9, the J gene TRBJ1-6; 8 bases fit TRBD1. The CDR3 spans 15 residues. V lost 3 bases and J lost 10; bases outside the gene matches: 8. The germline V gene encodes CDR1 SEHNR and CDR2 FQNEAQ (reference sequence). CDR3 in amino acids: CASSFVGQGRSPLHF. CDR3 sequence (DNA): TGTGCCAGCAGCTTTGTAGGACAGGGCAGATCACCCCTCCACTTT.

Many counts were recorded for this clonotype. The chain joins TRBV28 to TRBJ2-3, with D hard to call. V was clipped by 6 bases and J by 6 bases, with 10 bases between them. The CDR3 extends over 12 amino acids. The germline CDR1 and CDR2 sequences are MDHEN and SYDVKM. The CDR3 bases are TGTGCCAGCAGCCCCCCCGGGGATACGCAGTATTTT. Translation gives CASSPPGDTQYF. The whole variable domain, remainder taken from reference TRBV28 and TRBJ2-3, is DVKVTQSSRYLVKRTGEKVFLECVQDMDHENMFWYRQDPGLGLRLIYFSYDVKMKEKGDIPEGYSVSREKKERFSLILESASTNQTSMYLCASSPPGDTQYFGPGTRLTVL.

In its sample, this clonotype was seen a few times. The chain is built from TRBV7-2 and TRBJ2-7; a possible D gene is TRBD2 (5 bases). CDR1 is SGHTA and CDR2 is FQGNSA in the germline V gene. The ends were cut back, 2 bases at V and 8 bases at J, with 10 bases in the middle. This CDR3 spans 12 amino acids. Written as DNA, the CDR3 is TGTGCCAGCAGCTTACCAGGCGGGCAGCAGTACTTC. Protein sequence: CASSLPGGQQYF.